The 28 T cell receptor beta chains given below trace back to one sample, sequenced in a study of identical twins. TCRdb recomputed calls from the 5' RACE reads with MiXCR, one row per CDR3 protein. The sample carries a few hundred thousand distinct CDR3 sequences, about 18% recorded once. Material for sequencing was naive T cells sorted from blood. The receptors were sampled from a middle-aged man in good health.

Remarks on this clonotype: With a much larger clone just one base away, this may be a read error. The chain uses TRBV5-1 and TRBJ1-2; D may be TRBD1 (5 bases). Germline lookup yields CDR1 SGHRS and CDR2 YFSETQ. This CDR3 comprises 13 residues. Trimming shortened V by 2 bases and J by 13 bases, and 18 bases separated the two germline ends. CDR3 in DNA: TGCGCCAGCAGCTTTGGGAACGAGTGGGACTTCACCTTC. This sequence encodes CASSFGNEWDFTF.

V is TRBV7-8 and J is TRBJ2-5, with 13 bases aligning to TRBD2. Trimming at V came to 4 bases and at J to 9 bases, leaving 11 bases not matched to a gene. CDR1 is SGHVS and CDR2 is FQNEAQ in the germline V gene. CDR3 length equals 16 residues. The CDR3 is CASSSRLAGGSVAQYF. For the CDR3, the DNA is TGTGCCAGCAGCTCAAGACTAGCGGGGGGCTCCGTCGCCCAGTACTTC.

The J gene is TRBJ2-6, the V gene TRBV6-5; perhaps TRBD2 as D (6 bases). The germline V and J ends were trimmed by 2 bases and 0 bases, with 17 bases remaining between them. Looked up from germline, CDR1 is MNHEY and CDR2 is SVGAGI. The CDR3 is 19 amino acids. The CDR3 DNA sequence: TGTGCCAGCAGTTACGGTCTTCGGGGACTGAACTCTGGGGCCAACGTCCTGACTTTC. It encodes CASSYGLRGLNSGANVLTF.

This clonotype came up many times. This chain connects TRBV11-2 to TRBJ2-2; 9 nucleotides agree with TRBD1. Germline CDR1 SGHAT, CDR2 FQNNGV. J lost 1 base, V lost 4 bases, and 13 bases had no gene match. This CDR3 spans 19 amino acids. The CDR3, as DNA: TGTGCCAGCAGCTCCCCGCGGGACAGGGATCGGGAGAACACCGGGGAGCTGTTTTTT. Translation: CASSSPRDRDRENTGELFF.

This clonotype was seen more than once but under ten times. V gene TRBV20-1 combines with J gene TRBJ1-2; D not resolved. Germline-derived CDR1 and CDR2 are DFQATT and SNEGSKA (reference sequence). This CDR3 contains 13 residues. The V end was cut by 5 bases, the J end by 4 bases, with 14 bases between. CDR3 residues: CSALPGGLYGYTF. In nucleotides, the CDR3 is TGCAGTGCTCTACCGGGCGGACTCTATGGCTACACCTTC.

This clonotype occurred a few times. J is TRBJ2-5 and V is TRBV20-1, with D hard to call. Per the germline V gene, CDR1 is DFQATT and CDR2 is SNEGSKA (reference sequence). The germline V and J ends were trimmed by 7 bases and 2 bases, with 11 bases remaining between them. The CDR3 runs 12 residues. The CDR3, as DNA: TGCAGTGTAGTCAGATCACAAGAGACCCAGTACTTC. Translated: CSVVRSQETQYF.

The chain couples TRBV9 to TRBJ2-3; the D call may be TRBD1 or TRBD2 (6 bases each). The CDR3 runs 15 residues. Germline V gives CDR1 SGDLS, CDR2 YYNGEE. The V and J ends lost 2 bases and 5 bases respectively, with 15 bases between them. CDR3 amino acids: CASSVFGGGIDTQYF. The DNA of the CDR3 is TGTGCCAGCAGCGTTTTCGGGGGCGGGATAGATACGCAGTATTTT.

The chain joins TRBV18 to TRBJ2-5; possible D gene TRBD2, 6 bases. Germline CDR1 and CDR2: KGHSH and LQKENI. V was pared by 3 bases and J by 5 bases, with 16 bases between. The CDR3 extends over 15 amino acids. The CDR3, as DNA: TGTGCCAGCTCACCGATCGGAGGGGCCCGGGAGACCCAGTACTTC. Translated: CASSPIGGARETQYF.

This clonotype has just a few counts. CDR3 sequence: CASSQDPASYGNTIYF. CDR3 DNA sequence: TGCGCCAGCAGCCAAGACCCAGCTAGCTATGGAAACACCATATATTTT. The J gene is TRBJ1-3, the V gene TRBV4-1, with D unclear. The CDR3 is made up of 16 amino acids. Germline V gene sequence: CDR1 MGHRA, CDR2 YSYEKL. V was shortened by 0 bases and J by 3 bases, with 12 bases between the two germline ends.

V usage is TRBV6-5 and J usage is TRBJ1-2, with 7 bases aligning to TRBD1. Trimming removed 4 bases from V and 4 bases from J; junction bases left unmatched: 6. The CDR3 is 14 residues long. The V gene's germline CDR1 is MNHEY and CDR2 SVGAGI. CDR3 amino acids: CASSSGGGVYGYTF. The CDR3 DNA follows: TGTGCCAGCAGTTCAGGGGGAGGGGTCTATGGCTACACCTTC.

This rearrangement joins TRBV6-5 to TRBJ2-1; D may correspond to TRBD1 or TRBD2 (5 bases each). V was clipped by 10 bases and J by 7 bases, with 14 bases between them. This CDR3 is built from 12 residues. Looked up from germline, CDR1 is MNHEY and CDR2 is SVGAGI. Here the CDR3 reads CATMKWGNEQFF. DNA for the CDR3: TGTGCCACCATGAAGTGGGGGAATGAGCAGTTCTTC.

This clonotype appeared a few times. The CDR3, as DNA: TGTGCCAGCAGTTTGGCGTCGGGTGGGAACACTGAAGCTTTCTTT. As protein: CASSLASGGNTEAFF. This chain uses TRBV27 with TRBJ1-1; unclear D gene. The CDR3 loop spans 15 amino acids. Looked up from germline, CDR1 is MNHEY and CDR2 is SMNVEV (reference sequence). V lost 3 bases to trimming and J lost 1 base, with 12 bases between them.

The V and J genes are TRBV7-2 and TRBJ2-3; perhaps TRBD1 as D (6 bases). Germline CDR1 is SGHTA and CDR2 is FQGNSA. CDR3 length: 16 amino acids. V dropped 5 bases and J dropped 4 bases, with 19 bases sitting between them. CDR3 residues: CASSLQGRFSADTQYF. The CDR3 DNA reads TGTGCCAGCAGCCTACAGGGTCGGTTTTCCGCAGATACGCAGTATTTT.

V gene TRBV5-1 combines with J gene TRBJ1-1; 8 positions match TRBD1. Looked up from germline, CDR1 is SGHRS and CDR2 is YFSETQ. V trimming: 3 bases; J trimming: 5 bases; junction bases outside the gene matches: 9. The CDR3 has 15 residues. CDR3 sequence (DNA): TGCGCCAGCAGCTCATCGGCAGGGGGCCTGACTGAAGCTTTCTTT. This gives the protein CASSSSAGGLTEAFF. Full variable domain (remainder filled in from reference TRBV5-1 and TRBJ1-1): KAGVTQTPRYLIKTRGQQVTLSCSPISGHRSVSWYQQTPGQGLQFLFEYFSETQRNKGNFPGRFSGRQFSNSRSEMNVSTLELGDSALYLCASSSSAGGLTEAFFGQGTRLTVV.

In the case of this clonotype: At one boundary the junction diverges from the germline segment, which might be a read error. V is TRBV27 and J is TRBJ1-1; D unclear. The germline CDR1 and CDR2 sequences are MNHEY and SMNVEV (reference sequence). This CDR3 is 14 amino acids long. As DNA, the CDR3 is TGTGCCAGCAGTAGGTCGGGAGTGAACACTGGAGCTTTCTTT. Protein: CASSRSGVNTGAFF.

The V call is TRBV28, the J call TRBJ2-5; maybe TRBD2 (6 bases). This CDR3 comprises 14 residues. Per the germline V gene, CDR1 is MDHEN and CDR2 is SYDVKM. V was shortened by 7 bases and J by 4 bases, with 16 bases between the two germline ends. DNA for the CDR3: TGTGCCAGCATTCTCAACGGAGGGCGAGAGACCCAGTACTTC. The encoded protein is CASILNGGRETQYF.

This clonotype was seen at least ten times. The genes are TRBV10-3 and TRBJ2-6, with 8 bases that match TRBD1. Trimming at V came to 4 bases and at J to 2 bases, leaving 4 bases not matched to a gene. CDR1 and CDR2 from the germline V gene are ENHRY and SYGVKD. The length of the CDR3 is 16 residues. The CDR3 reads CAISGQGAAGANVLTF. The CDR3 DNA reads as TGTGCCATCAGTGGGCAGGGGGCTGCTGGGGCCAACGTCCTGACTTTC.

This chain links TRBV4-1 with TRBJ2-3; possibly TRBD1 or TRBD2 for D (6 bases each). The CDR3 is made up of 15 amino acids. The V end was cut by 3 bases, the J end by 7 bases, with 17 bases between. CDR1 is MGHRA and CDR2 is YSYEKL in the germline V gene. Here the CDR3 reads CASSHSAPGANTQYF. For the CDR3, the DNA is TGCGCCAGCAGCCATTCTGCCCCGGGGGCAAATACGCAGTATTTT.

This clonotype was counted a few times. The genes are TRBV12-3 or TRBV12-4 and TRBJ1-5; 9 bases agree with TRBD1. J gave up 0 bases and V 6 bases, and 15 bases lay outside the gene matches. CDR3 length equals 19 residues. CDR3 protein: CASSPDPGQGFHSNQPQHF. CDR3 nucleotides: TGTGCCAGCAGCCCCGACCCGGGACAGGGATTCCATAGCAATCAGCCCCAGCATTTT.

This clonotype was seen repeatedly, ten times or more. The chain employs TRBV9 and TRBJ2-7, with 8 positions matching TRBD1. Trimming took 3 bases from V and 2 from J; bases not matched to a gene: 4. CDR1 SGDLS and CDR2 YYNGEE come from the germline V gene. The CDR3 contains 14 residues. The CDR3 nucleotides are TGTGCCAGCAGCGGGGGACAGGTCGCCTACGAGCAGTACTTC. This gives the protein CASSGGQVAYEQYF.

The rearrangement joins TRBV4-2 to TRBJ2-1; 8 nucleotides agree with TRBD2. This CDR3 is built from 17 residues. Germline CDR1 reads LGHNA; CDR2 reads YNFKEQ. V trimming: 2 bases; J trimming: 9 bases; junction bases outside the gene matches: 15. CDR3 bases: TGTGCCAGCAGCCAACCCGGGGGACTAGAAGGGAGGGGTGAGCAGTTCTTC. As protein: CASSQPGGLEGRGEQFF.

This clonotype was counted ten times or more. V gene TRBV4-2 combines with J gene TRBJ2-7; 9 nucleotides match TRBD1. Per germline, CDR1 LGHNA and CDR2 YNFKEQ. V trimming: 3 bases; J trimming: 4 bases; junction bases outside the gene matches: 7. The CDR3 sequence is 15 residues long. The CDR3 loop reads CASSHELGQGYEQYF. CDR3 DNA sequence: TGTGCCAGCAGCCACGAACTGGGACAGGGTTACGAGCAGTACTTC.

This clonotype was picked up a small number of times. The chain links TRBV7-2 to TRBJ1-4; 10 positions agree with TRBD1. Germline V lookup: CDR1 SGHTA, CDR2 FQGNSA. This CDR3 comprises 15 residues. J was trimmed by 8 bases and V by 5 bases; bases with no gene match: 8. The CDR3 is CASSRRQGAGEKLFF. The CDR3 DNA reads TGTGCCAGCAGCCGCCGACAGGGGGCCGGAGAAAAACTGTTTTTT.

This clonotype has a handful of counts. The gene calls are TRBV2 and TRBJ2-3, with D perhaps TRBD2 (6 bases). The CDR3 length is 14 residues. V dropped 4 bases and J dropped 1 base, with 9 bases sitting between them. From germline, CDR1 is SNHLY and CDR2 FYNNEI. In DNA, the CDR3 is TGTGCCAGCAGTGTGGCTAGCGGCACAGATACGCAGTATTTT. Its protein product is CASSVASGTDTQYF.

This clonotype has just one count. CDR3 sequence: CATSNLGPGGKTQYF. The CDR3 DNA reads TGTGCCACCAGCAACCTTGGACCGGGGGGAAAGACCCAGTACTTC. The chain links TRBV15 to TRBJ2-5; 7 nucleotides line up with TRBD2. The CDR3 extends over 15 amino acids. CDR1 is LNHNV, CDR2 YYDKDF, per germline (reference sequence). Germline trimming cut 4 bases from V and 6 bases from J; bases unmatched to any gene: 11.

This clonotype was counted between two and nine times. The rearrangement joins TRBV5-1 to TRBJ2-7, with a tentative D call TRBD1 (5 bases). The CDR3 length is 14 residues. Trimming took 4 bases from V and 7 from J, leaving 18 bases between them. Germline CDR1 reads SGHRS; CDR2 reads YFSETQ. The CDR3 sequence is CASSEDPFREEQYF. The CDR3 bases are TGCGCCAGCAGCGAGGATCCCTTCAGGGAAGAGCAGTACTTC.

This clonotype was recorded many times. The rearrangement uses TRBV11-2 and TRBJ2-2; 12 nucleotides agree with TRBD2. Germline V CDR1 and CDR2: SGHAT, FQNNGV. V dropped 8 bases and J dropped 4; count of bases not matched to a gene: 5. The CDR3 sequence is 15 residues long. For the CDR3, the DNA is TGTGCCAGCCGGCCTAGCGGGGGGGGCACCGGGGAGCTGTTTTTT. Protein: CASRPSGGGTGELFF.

This clonotype occurred many times. This chain connects TRBV10-2 to TRBJ2-3, with 12 bases matching TRBD2. CDR1 and CDR2 from the germline V gene are WSHSY and SAAADI. There are 15 residues in the CDR3. V dropped 5 bases and J dropped 6; count of bases not matched to a gene: 6. Here the CDR3 reads CASSPLAGGWDTQYF. The CDR3 region has the DNA TGCGCCAGCAGTCCCCTAGCGGGGGGGTGGGATACGCAGTATTTT.